A selection of T cell receptor beta chains follows, all from one sample in a study of blood T cell repertoires in COVID-19. Clones were read by immunoSEQ multiplex PCR, and TCRdb kept only the in-frame ones, dropping some. The sample contains about 160,000 clones, 81% of which appear only once. Sequenced input: peripheral blood. These receptors all stem from a human donor in a cohort sampled during active COVID-19. Each CDR3 is given with its conserved first and last residue. A D gene is named only where the DNA matches it firmly. Size tells how often a clone was seen (once, few, many) or the class of an expanded clone, and some rows leave it out.

j_call	clone_size	d_call	v_call	cdr3_nt	cdr3_aa
TRBJ2-7	-	-	TRBV4-3	TGCGCCAGCAGCAAAAGGACTGACTCCTACGAGCAGTACTTC	CASSKRTDSYEQYF
TRBJ2-7	once	TRBD1	TRBV27	TGTGCCAGCAGTTCGCAATGGACAGGGGCCTCCTACGAGCAGTACTTC	CASSSQWTGASYEQYF
TRBJ1-1	-	-	TRBV9	TGTGCCAGCAGCTTCGGACAAAACACTGAAGCTTTCTTT	CASSFGQNTEAFF
TRBJ1-4	-	TRBD1	TRBV10-3	TGTGCCATCAGTGATATTGGGACAGGGAACGAAAAACTGTTTTTT	CAISDIGTGNEKLFF
TRBJ2-7	once	-	TRBV7-2	TGTGCCAGCAGCTTTAGGAGGGACGACGAGCAGTACTTC	CASSFRRDDEQYF
TRBJ1-6	many	-	TRBV5-4	TGTGCCAGCAGCCCGGGGGGCTCCTATAATTCACCCCTCCACTTT	CASSPGGSYNSPLHF
TRBJ2-7	-	TRBD2	TRBV14	TGTGCCAGCAGCCCACGCGTGGGGAGGGCCTCCTACGAGCAGTACTTC	CASSPRVGRASYEQYF
TRBJ2-7	-	TRBD2	TRBV27	TGTGCCGCCTCTAGCGGGAGTTTCTACGAGCAGTACTTC	CAASSGSFYEQYF
TRBJ1-2	-	TRBD1	TRBV5-1	TGCGCCAGCAGCTTCGGGGTGGGACAGGGCTCGGGTGGCTACACCTTC	CASSFGVGQGSGGYTF
TRBJ2-7	-	TRBD2	TRBV29-1	TGCAGCGTTCCCGGGACTAGCCATCTCGAGCAGTACTTC	CSVPGTSHLEQYF
TRBJ1-2	-	TRBD1	TRBV7-9	TGTGCCAGCAGCCTCGTCCGGGACAGGGGGCGAGGCTACACCTTC	CASSLVRDRGRGYTF
TRBJ1-6	-	-	TRBV6-5	TGTGCCTGCCGGCGGGGGGGAAACTATAATTCACCCCTCCACTTT	CACRRGGNYNSPLHF
TRBJ2-5	-	-	TRBV7-2	TGTGCCAGCAGCTTAGGACCGGGGGTATTCGGAGAGACCCAGTACTTC	CASSLGPGVFGETQYF
TRBJ2-2	-	TRBD1	TRBV10-3	TGTGCCATCGGGGACAGGCACGACAGGGACCTAAACACCGGGGAGCTGTTTTTT	CAIGDRHDRDLNTGELFF
TRBJ2-2	-	-	TRBV12-5	TGTGCTAGTGGCCCACAGCTGGTAAACACCGGGGAGCTGTTTTTT	CASGPQLVNTGELFF
TRBJ2-7	-	TRBD1	TRBV7-6	TGTGCCAGCAGCCCGAGACAGGGGGCCGTTCGGGGCTACGAGCAGTACTTC	CASSPRQGAVRGYEQYF
TRBJ1-1	-	-	TRBV12-5	TGTGCTAGTGGGTCAGGGTCCCCTGAAGCTTTCTTT	CASGSGSPEAFF